A single sample gave rise to the 9 T cell receptor beta chains below, sequenced in a study of shared clonotypes between healthy human individuals. The assay was immunoSEQ multiplex PCR, and TCRdb's table has in-frame clones only and misses some. The sample yields roughly 1.5 million clones, 95% to 99% seen once. The sequenced material came from naive CD4+ T cells sorted from blood. Subset denoted: CD45RA+ positively selected. Receptors were obtained from a man aged 30 to 45 in good health.

V and J are TRBV7-9 and TRBJ2-7; D possibly corresponds to TRBD1 (5 bases). This CDR3 is 13 amino acids long. The V end lost 1 base, the J end lost 4 bases, and 8 bases lay between the germline ends. Germline assignment: CDR1 SEHNR and CDR2 FQNEAQ (reference sequence). For the CDR3, the DNA is TGTGCCAGCAGCTTAGGGACATATTACGAGCAGTACTTC. Translating it yields CASSLGTYYEQYF.

This sequence joins TRBV5-1 and TRBJ2-1, with TRBD2 matching 7 bases. V was clipped by 1 base and J by 0 bases; unmatched bases: 16. The germline CDR1 and CDR2 sequences are SGHRS and YFSETQ. The CDR3 contains 20 residues. CDR3 loop: CASSLSVSGLPAISYNEQFF. The CDR3 region has the DNA TGCGCCAGCAGCTTGTCGGTTAGCGGGCTCCCAGCGATCTCCTACAATGAGCAGTTCTTC.

This sequence joins TRBV28 and TRBJ2-7, with 9 bases that match TRBD2. Germline CDR1 is MDHEN and CDR2 is SYDVKM. CDR3 length: 15 amino acids. Losses at the gene ends were 3 bases for V and 4 bases for J; bases not matched to a gene: 7. CDR3 sequence reads: CASSFLATSGYEQYF. The CDR3 nucleotides are TGTGCCAGCAGTTTTTTGGCGACTAGCGGTTACGAGCAGTACTTC.

The chain uses TRBV6-1 and TRBJ1-1; D is unclear. Germline lookup yields CDR1 MNHNS and CDR2 SASEGT. V was pared by 2 bases and J by 1 base, with 14 bases between. The CDR3 runs to 16 residues. CDR3 sequence reads: CASSERISRQNTEAFF. In DNA, the CDR3 is TGTGCCAGCAGTGAAAGAATTTCGAGACAGAACACTGAAGCTTTCTTT.

The V and J genes are TRBV9 and TRBJ1-5; no reliable D call. This CDR3 spans 14 amino acids. Germline V lookup: CDR1 SGDLS, CDR2 YYNGEE. The V end lost 5 bases, the J end lost 1 base, and 10 bases lay between the germline ends. As DNA, the CDR3 is TGTGCCAGCAGTAGCAGCCTGAGCAATCAGCCCCAGCATTTT. This gives the protein CASSSSLSNQPQHF.

The chain carries TRBV11-3 and TRBJ2-3; the D gene is possibly TRBD1 (5 bases). The V gene lost 5 bases and the J gene lost 0 bases, with 6 bases spanning the gap. Germline loops: CDR1 SGHNT, CDR2 YENEEA. This CDR3 is built from 13 residues. CDR3 DNA: TGTGCCAGCAGCCGACAGAGCACAGATACGCAGTATTTT. Translated, it gives CASSRQSTDTQYF.

The chain recombines TRBV5-4 with TRBJ2-7; 9 nucleotides match TRBD2. The V segment lost 5 bases and the J segment 3 bases; nucleotides outside the gene matches: 9. The germline V gene encodes CDR1 SGHNT and CDR2 YYREEE (reference sequence). CDR3 length: 15 amino acids. CDR3 protein: CASSFGLAMNYEQYF. Written as DNA, the CDR3 is TGTGCCAGCAGTTTCGGACTAGCGATGAACTACGAGCAGTACTTC.

For this clone: Other DNA sequences in the sample encode the same CDR3. V usage is TRBV5-4 and J usage is TRBJ2-5, with 12 bases lining up with TRBD2. With V trimmed by 3 bases and J by 5 bases, 2 bases remained unmatched. The CDR3 is 14 residues long. The germline CDR1 and CDR2 sequences are SGHNT and YYREEE (reference sequence). The CDR3 loop is CASSSTSGSETQYF. CDR3 coding DNA: TGTGCCAGCAGCTCGACTAGCGGGAGCGAGACCCAGTACTTC.

The chain joins TRBV28 to TRBJ2-5; D is uncertain. The CDR3 length is 10 residues. V shed 5 bases and J shed 11 bases, with 9 bases lying between them. Germline CDR1 and CDR2: MDHEN and SYDVKM. The CDR3 sequence is CASSGRAQYF. DNA for the CDR3: TGTGCCAGCAGTGGTCGAGCTCAGTACTTC.